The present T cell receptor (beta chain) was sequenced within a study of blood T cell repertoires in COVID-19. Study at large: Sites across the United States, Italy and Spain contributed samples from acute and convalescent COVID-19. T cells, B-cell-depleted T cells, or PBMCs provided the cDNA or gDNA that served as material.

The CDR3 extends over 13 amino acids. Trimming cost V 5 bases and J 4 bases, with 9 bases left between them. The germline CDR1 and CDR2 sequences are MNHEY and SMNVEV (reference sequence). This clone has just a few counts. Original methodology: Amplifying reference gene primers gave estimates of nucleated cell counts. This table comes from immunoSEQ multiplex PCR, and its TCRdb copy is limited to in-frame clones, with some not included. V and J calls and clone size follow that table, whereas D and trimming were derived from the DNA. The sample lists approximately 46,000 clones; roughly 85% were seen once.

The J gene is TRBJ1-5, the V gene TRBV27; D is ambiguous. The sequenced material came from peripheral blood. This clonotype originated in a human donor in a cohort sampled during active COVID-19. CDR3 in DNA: TGTGCCAGCAGTATGACGGGAAATCAGCCCCAGCATTTT. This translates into CASSMTGNQPQHF.